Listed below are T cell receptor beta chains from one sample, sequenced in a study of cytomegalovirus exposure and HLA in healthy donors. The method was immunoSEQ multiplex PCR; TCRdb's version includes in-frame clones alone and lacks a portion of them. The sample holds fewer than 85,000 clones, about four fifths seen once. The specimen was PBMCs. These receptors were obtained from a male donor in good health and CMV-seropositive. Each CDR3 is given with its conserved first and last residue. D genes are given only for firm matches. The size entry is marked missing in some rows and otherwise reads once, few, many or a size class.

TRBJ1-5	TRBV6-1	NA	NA	TGTGCCAGCAGAGTAGACAGGAGTAGCAATCAGCCCCAGCATTTT	CASRVDRSSNQPQHF
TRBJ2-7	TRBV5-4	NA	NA	TGTGCCAGCAGCTTGTTCGACACCGTGAACTACGAGCAGTACTTC	CASSLFDTVNYEQYF
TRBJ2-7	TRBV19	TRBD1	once	TGTGCCAGTAGTATAGGTTTCGGGACAGTCTACGAGCAGTACTTC	CASSIGFGTVYEQYF
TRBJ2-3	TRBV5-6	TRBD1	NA	TGTGCCAGCAGCTACAGGGGGCGATCCACAGATACGCAGTATTTT	CASSYRGRSTDTQYF
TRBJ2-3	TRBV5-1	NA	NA	TGCGCCAGCAGCTTGGTGGGCAGCACAGATACGCAGTATTTT	CASSLVGSTDTQYF
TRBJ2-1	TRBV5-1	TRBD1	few	TGCGCCAGCAACCCGGGACAGGGGACCGCTAATGAGCAGTTCTTC	CASNPGQGTANEQFF
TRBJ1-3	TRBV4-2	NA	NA	TGTGCCAGCAGCCAGTATTCGGGTGGTTCTGGAAACACCATATATTTT	CASSQYSGGSGNTIYF
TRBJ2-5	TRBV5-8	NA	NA	TGTGCCAGCAGCCGTGGACAGACCAAGTACCAAGAGACCCAGTACTTC	CASSRGQTKYQETQYF
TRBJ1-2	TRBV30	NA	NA	TGTGCCTGGAGCGTCGCGGGCTATGGCTACACCTTC	CAWSVAGYGYTF
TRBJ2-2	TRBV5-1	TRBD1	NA	TGCGCCAGCAGCCTACCGGGACAGCCCATTCCGGGGGAGCTGTTTTTT	CASSLPGQPIPGELFF
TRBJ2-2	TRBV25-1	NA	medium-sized	TGTGCCAGCAGTGAATATACAGACACCGGGGAGCTGTTTTTT	CASSEYTDTGELFF
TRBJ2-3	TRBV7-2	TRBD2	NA	TGTGCCAGCAGCTTAGTAGCGGGGGGGACGAGCACAGATACGCAGTATTTT	CASSLVAGGTSTDTQYF
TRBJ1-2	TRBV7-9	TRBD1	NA	TGTGCCAGCAGCGGACGACAGGGGTCGGGCTACACCTTC	CASSGRQGSGYTF
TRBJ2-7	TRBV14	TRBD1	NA	TGTGCCAGCAGCCGAAATGCAGGACAGGGTTTGTACGAGCAGTACTTC	CASSRNAGQGLYEQYF
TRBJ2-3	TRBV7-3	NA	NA	TGTGCCAGCAGCCCTGTACAGGGAACAGATACGCAGTATTTT	CASSPVQGTDTQYF
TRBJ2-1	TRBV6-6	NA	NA	TGTGCCAGCAGTTACGTGGGGCCTGGTGAGCAGTTCTTC	CASSYVGPGEQFF
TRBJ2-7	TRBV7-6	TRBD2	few	TGTGCCAGCAGCCCCTCTAGCGGCTACGAGCAGTACTTC	CASSPSSGYEQYF
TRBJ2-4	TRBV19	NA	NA	TGTGCCAGTAGTATGAGCGGGGCCAAAAACATTCAGTACTTC	CASSMSGAKNIQYF
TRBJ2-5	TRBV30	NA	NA	TGTGCCTGGAGTGTACAGGGAGGGGCCGGCCCGTACTTC	CAWSVQGGAGPYF
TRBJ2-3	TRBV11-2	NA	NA	TGTGCCAGCCAGCTGCGCGGGAACACAGATACGCAGTATTTT	CASQLRGNTDTQYF
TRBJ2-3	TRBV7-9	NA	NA	TGTTCCAGCAGCTTAGTTGTTAGTTACACAGATACGCAGTATTTT	CSSSLVVSYTDTQYF
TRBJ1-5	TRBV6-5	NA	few	TGTGCCAGCAGTAGACGAACCACGAGGGAGCCCCAGCATTTT	CASSRRTTREPQHF
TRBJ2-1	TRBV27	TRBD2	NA	TGTGCCAGCAGGAACCTAGCGGGAGGGCAATATGAGCAGTTCTTC	CASRNLAGGQYEQFF
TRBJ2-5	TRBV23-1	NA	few	TGCGCCAGCAGTATCCCGGGGAAAGAGACCCAGTACTTC	CASSIPGKETQYF
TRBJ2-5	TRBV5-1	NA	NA	TGCGCCAGCAGCAAAGGGGGGGGCTTTCAAGAGACCCAGTACTTC	CASSKGGGFQETQYF
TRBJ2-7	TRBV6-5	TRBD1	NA	TGTGCCAGCAGCCGCGGACAGGGGCATCCCTACGAGCAGTACTTC	CASSRGQGHPYEQYF
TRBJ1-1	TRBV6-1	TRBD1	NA	TGTGCCAGCAGGCGGGGGACAGGGGAGGCTGAAGCTTTCTTT	CASRRGTGEAEAFF
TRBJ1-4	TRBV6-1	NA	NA	TGTGCCAGCAGTGAACTATCCGGTATTAATGAAAAACTGTTTTTT	CASSELSGINEKLFF
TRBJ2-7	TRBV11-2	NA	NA	TGTGCCAGCAGCTTAGATGAGACCTACGAGCAGTACTTC	CASSLDETYEQYF
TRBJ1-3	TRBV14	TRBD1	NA	TGTGCCAGCAGCCCGATGGGACAGGGTCTAGTTAAAGACACCATATATTTT	CASSPMGQGLVKDTIYF
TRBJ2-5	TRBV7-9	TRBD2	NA	TGTGCCAGTCTAGCGGACCAAGAGACCCAGTACTTC	CASLADQETQYF
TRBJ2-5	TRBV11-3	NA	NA	TGTGCCAGCAGCTTAGAGGCCGGGGGGACCCAGTACTTC	CASSLEAGGTQYF
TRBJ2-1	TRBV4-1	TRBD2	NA	TGCGCCAGCAGCCCTCGACTAGCGGGAGGGCCCTATGAGCAGTTCTTC	CASSPRLAGGPYEQFF
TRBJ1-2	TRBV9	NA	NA	TGTGCCAGCAGCGTAGATGGCGGAACCTATGGCTACACCTTC	CASSVDGGTYGYTF
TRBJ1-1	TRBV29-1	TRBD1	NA	TGCAGCGTAGGGGACAGGAACACTGAAGCTTTCTTT	CSVGDRNTEAFF
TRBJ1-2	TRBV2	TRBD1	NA	TGTGCCAGCAGGGCCGGGACAGGGAACTATGGCTACACCTTC	CASRAGTGNYGYTF
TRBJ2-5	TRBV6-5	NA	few	TGTGCCAGCTCTTACCGGAGGACCCAGTACTTC	CASSYRRTQYF
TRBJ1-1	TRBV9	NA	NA	TGTGCCAGCAGCCCACAGAACATGAACACTGAAGCTTTCTTT	CASSPQNMNTEAFF
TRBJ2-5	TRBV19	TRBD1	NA	TGTGCCAGTAGTGTCGCCGGACAGGGGATTGAGACCCAGTACTTC	CASSVAGQGIETQYF
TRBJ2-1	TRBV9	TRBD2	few	TGTGCCAGCAGCGCAACAAGTGGACTAGCGGGGTACAATGAGCAGTTCTTC	CASSATSGLAGYNEQFF
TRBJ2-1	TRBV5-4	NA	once	TGTGCCAGCACCAGAGGCGGCAGCTTAAACAATGAGCAGTTCTTC	CASTRGGSLNNEQFF
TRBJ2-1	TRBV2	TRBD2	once	TGTGCCAGCACTTGGAGCGGGGGTGGTCACAATGAGCAGTTCTTC	CASTWSGGGHNEQFF
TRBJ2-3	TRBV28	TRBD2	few	TGTGCCAGCAGTTCGTCCGACCCCATAGCGGGGGGGAGCACAGATACGCAGTATTTT	CASSSSDPIAGGSTDTQYF
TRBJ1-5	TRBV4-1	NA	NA	TGCGCCAGCAGCCCCTTGGAGAATCAGCCCCAGCATTTT	CASSPLENQPQHF
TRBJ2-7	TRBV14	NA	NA	TGTGCCAGCAGCCAAGATCTTCTTATCCGCGAGCAGTACTTC	CASSQDLLIREQYF
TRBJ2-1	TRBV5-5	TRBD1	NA	TGTGCCAGCAGCATACAGGGGAGCCAAATGAATGAGCAGTTCTTC	CASSIQGSQMNEQFF
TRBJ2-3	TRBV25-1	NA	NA	TGTGCCAGCAGTAACACCGGGGGCACAGATACGCAGTATTTT	CASSNTGGTDTQYF
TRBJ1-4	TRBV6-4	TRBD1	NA	TGTGCCAGACAGGGGGCGCTAATTAAAAAACTGTTTTTT	CARQGALIKKLFF
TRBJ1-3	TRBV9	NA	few	TGTGCCAGCAGCAAAGGGGTTGGAAACACCATATATTTT	CASSKGVGNTIYF
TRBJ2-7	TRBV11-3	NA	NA	TGTGCCAGCAGCTTAGTACAAACCTACGAGCAGTACTTC	CASSLVQTYEQYF
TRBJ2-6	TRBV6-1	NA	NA	TGTGCCAGCAGTGCCCAGGTTACCTACTCTGGGGCCAACGTCCTGACTTTC	CASSAQVTYSGANVLTF
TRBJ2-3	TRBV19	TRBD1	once	TGTGCCAGTAGTATGGGGACAGGGGGAAGTAGCACAGATACGCAGTATTTT	CASSMGTGGSSTDTQYF